This T cell receptor (beta chain) originates from a study of T cells in Graves' hyperthyroidism and ophthalmopathy (dated by TCRdb to the late 2010s). For the study in its entirety: To identify TCR V-J signatures that set the groups apart, the researchers used a discovery cohort of more than 95 patients, made up of roughly 40 with Graves' ophthalmopathy and 57 with stable Graves' hyperthyroidism. An independent validation cohort of around 19 hyperthyroidism patients and about 15 patients who later progressed to ophthalmopathy tested prospective prediction of ophthalmopathy. The roughly 91 discovery patients were randomly divided into training and test sets at a 7:3 ratio. In addition, the study compared T-cell repertoires in thyroid tissue and in blood from about 6 Graves' hyperthyroidism patients. After blood sampling, hyperthyroidism patients were treated with methimazole at a starting dose of 30 mg daily, and ophthalmopathy patients were treated with high-dose intravenous methylprednisolone. The paper describes TCR Vbeta CDR3 sequencing of 140 or so peripheral blood samples, made up of around 41 ophthalmopathy patients, 70 to 75 hyperthyroidism patients and about 17 progressor patients. Overall study outcomes, separate from this receptor: Most expanded thyroid clonotypes (frequency above 0.001) were also detected in blood, a finding suggesting that blood repertoires may reflect thyroid immune responses. A 13 V-J signature model separated ophthalmopathy from stable hyperthyroidism, with approximately 87% sensitivity and about 81% specificity in cross-validation and 80%/75% in testing. Sample size was not statistically predetermined, and investigators were not blinded to group allocation. In validation, progression to ophthalmopathy was predicted by the model with 70.59% sensitivity and 72% to 80% specificity, a median of roughly six months before onset.

Amplification of TCR beta CDR3 regions was carried out from RNA transcripts. A first-round RT-PCR of the TCR CDR3 used the HTBI primer set with the Qiagen OneStep RT-PCR kit. Libraries were constructed in a second round of multiplex PCR, after which size selection and purification were performed. The libraries were sequenced on an Illumina HiSeq2000 using paired-end 100 bp reads. The authors' analysis ran thus. Raw data were processed with SOAPnuke, discarding reads with adapters, uncalled bases, mean Phred below 15, or no exact constant-primer or identifier match. High-quality paired reads were merged using COPE v1.2.5, and each unique nucleotide sequence was defined as a clonotype. MiTCR v1.1 was used to align clonotypes to the IMGT TRBV, TRBD and TRBJ reference segments. Analysis was restricted to V-J combinations with a frequency above 0.0001, which covered 99% to 99.2% of repertoires. A TCS score was defined as the ratio between F50 (clonal expansion) and ExV (chaos), using BLOSUM62-based TCRdist between CDR3 peptides within each V-J. Welch's t-statistics and random forest reduced several hundred V-J features to 10 to 15, which were used in a naive Bayes classifier (R e1071). The similarity between thyroid and blood repertoires was quantified using the Morisita-Horn index. The raw public reads went through TCRdb reprocessing: fastp at Q25, MiXCR clone calling, in-frame beta chains kept. Each record represents a unique CDR3 protein, reported with the most common genes and DNA among its rows. These V and J calls rely on TCRdb rather than the paper's analysis. This sample holds 480,000 or so distinct CDR3 sequences; 40% to 50% were observed only once. Of the sample, 44% is held by the ten largest clones.

On this clonotype: The specificity of this receptor is unknown. No base qualities exist here, and no much larger clone lies one base off it.

Any patient with an uncontrolled infection, another autoimmune disease, pregnancy or lactation was excluded. Clinical symptoms, serum thyroxine and TRAb, thyroid ultrasound, and orbital computed tomography formed the basis for the diagnoses. Total RNA was extracted with Trizol reagent, and quality was checked on an Agilent 2100 Bioanalyzer. The germline V gene encodes CDR1 MGHDK and CDR2 SYGVNS. Trimming at the junction amounts to 5 bases on V and 2 bases on J, and the germline ends lie 18 bases apart. Inclusive of the bounding cysteine and phenylalanine, the CDR3 is 16 residues long. Of the read, only the CDR3 DNA is kept; its 48 bases are in frame from base 1.

The clonotype was recovered from an adult woman with Graves' disease, either hyperthyroidism or ophthalmopathy (not recorded which). The rearrangement combines TRBV25-1 with TRBJ1-2; the D gene is unclear. The sequencing input was peripheral blood or thyroid tissue (not recorded which). The CDR3 region: CASSPFPGGENYGYTF. The DNA is as follows: TGTGCCAGCAGTCCCTTCCCCGGCGGTGAGAACTATGGCTACACCTTC.